This TCR beta chain was recorded in a study of T cell changes during pregnancy in multiple sclerosis. The data were produced by immunoSEQ multiplex PCR, yet TCRdb's version contains in-frame clones alone and is incomplete. The sample contains approximately 61,000 clones, about 88% of which appear only once. Germline CDR1 is LGHNA and CDR2 is YSLEER. This CDR3 has 13 residues. The V and J ends lost 1 base and 8 bases respectively, with 9 bases between them. The rearrangement links TRBV4-3 to TRBJ2-1; D might be TRBD2 (5 bases). This TCR was sampled from a female donor in good health, enrolled as a control in a pregnancy study. The specimen comprised peripheral blood, sampled in the first trimester of pregnancy. The CDR3 DNA is TGCGCCAGCAGCCAAGCGGGGTGGGATGAGCAGTTCTTC. Its protein is CASSQAGWDEQFF.